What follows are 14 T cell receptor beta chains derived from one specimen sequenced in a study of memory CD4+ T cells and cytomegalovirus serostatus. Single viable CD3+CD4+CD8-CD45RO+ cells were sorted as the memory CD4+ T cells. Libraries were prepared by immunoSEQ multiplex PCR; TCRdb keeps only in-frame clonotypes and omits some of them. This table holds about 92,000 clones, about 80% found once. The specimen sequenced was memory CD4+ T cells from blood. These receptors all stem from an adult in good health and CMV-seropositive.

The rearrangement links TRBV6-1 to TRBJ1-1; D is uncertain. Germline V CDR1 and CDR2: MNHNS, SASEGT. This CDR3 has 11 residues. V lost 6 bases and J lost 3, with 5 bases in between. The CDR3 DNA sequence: TGTGCCAGCAGGTACGACACTGAAGCTTTCTTT. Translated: CASRYDTEAFF.

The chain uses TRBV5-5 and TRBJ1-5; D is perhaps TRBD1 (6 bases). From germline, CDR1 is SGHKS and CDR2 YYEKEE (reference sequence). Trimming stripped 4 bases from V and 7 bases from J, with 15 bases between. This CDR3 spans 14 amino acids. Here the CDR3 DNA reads TGTGCCAGCAGCCTTCAACAGGGAGACCAGCCCCAGCATTTT. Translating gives CASSLQQGDQPQHF. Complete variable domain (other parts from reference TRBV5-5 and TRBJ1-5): DAGVTQSPTHLIKTRGQQVTLRCSPISGHKSVSWYQQVLGQGPQFIFQYYEKEERGRGNFPDRFSARQFPNYSSELNVNALLLGDSALYLCASSLQQGDQPQHFGDGTRLSIL.

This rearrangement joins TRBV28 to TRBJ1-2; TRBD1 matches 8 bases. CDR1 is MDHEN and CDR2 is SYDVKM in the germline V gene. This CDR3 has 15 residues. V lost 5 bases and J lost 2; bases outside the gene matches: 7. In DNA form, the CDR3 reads TGTGCCAGCAGTCCTTCGGACAGGGACAACTATGGCTACACCTTC. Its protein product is CASSPSDRDNYGYTF.

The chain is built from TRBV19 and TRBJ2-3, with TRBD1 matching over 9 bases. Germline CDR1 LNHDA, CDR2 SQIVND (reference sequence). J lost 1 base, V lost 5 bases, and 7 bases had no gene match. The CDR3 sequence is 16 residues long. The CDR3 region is CASSPDRGKGTDTQYF. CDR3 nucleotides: TGTGCCAGTAGTCCGGACAGGGGTAAGGGCACAGATACGCAGTATTTT.

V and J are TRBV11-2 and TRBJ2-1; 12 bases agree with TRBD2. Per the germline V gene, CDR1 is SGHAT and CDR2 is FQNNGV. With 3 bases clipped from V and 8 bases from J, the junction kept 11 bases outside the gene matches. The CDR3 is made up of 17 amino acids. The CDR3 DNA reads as TGTGCCAGCAGCTTTAGCTCGACTAGCGGGAGAGTTGATGAGCAGTTCTTC. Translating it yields CASSFSSTSGRVDEQFF.

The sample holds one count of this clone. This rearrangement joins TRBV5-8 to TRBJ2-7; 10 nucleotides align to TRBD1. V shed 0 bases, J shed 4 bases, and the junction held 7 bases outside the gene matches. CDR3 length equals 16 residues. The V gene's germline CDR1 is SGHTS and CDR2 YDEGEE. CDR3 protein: CASSLAGGQGWYEQYF. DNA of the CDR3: TGTGCCAGCAGCTTGGCGGGGGGACAGGGGTGGTACGAGCAGTACTTC.

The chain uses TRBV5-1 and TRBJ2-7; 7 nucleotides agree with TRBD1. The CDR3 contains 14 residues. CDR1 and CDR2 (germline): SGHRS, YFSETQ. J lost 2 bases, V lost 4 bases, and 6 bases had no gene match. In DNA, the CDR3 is TGCGCCAGCAGCACAGGACAGGATGCCTACGAGCAGTACTTC. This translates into CASSTGQDAYEQYF.

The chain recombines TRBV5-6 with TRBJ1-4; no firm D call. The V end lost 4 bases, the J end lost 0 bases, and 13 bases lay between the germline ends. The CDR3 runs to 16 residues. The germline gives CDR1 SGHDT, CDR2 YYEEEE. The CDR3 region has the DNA TGTGCCAGCAGCCGCGCCCCCGCTGCAACTAATGAAAAACTGTTTTTT. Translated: CASSRAPAATNEKLFF.

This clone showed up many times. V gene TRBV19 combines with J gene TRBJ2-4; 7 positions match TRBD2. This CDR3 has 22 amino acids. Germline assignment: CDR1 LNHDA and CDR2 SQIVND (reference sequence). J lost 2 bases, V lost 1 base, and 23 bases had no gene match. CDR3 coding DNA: TGTGCCAGTAGTATAGGCCCTCTTAGGGGACCGAGGAGCGGGAAATCCAAAAACATTCAGTACTTC. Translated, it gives CASSIGPLRGPRSGKSKNIQYF. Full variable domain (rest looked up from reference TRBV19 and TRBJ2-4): DGGITQSPKYLFRKEGQNVTLSCEQNLNHDAMYWYRQDPGQGLRLIYYSQIVNDFQKGDIAEGYSVSREKKESFPLTVTSAQKNPTAFYLCASSIGPLRGPRSGKSKNIQYFGAGTRLSVL.

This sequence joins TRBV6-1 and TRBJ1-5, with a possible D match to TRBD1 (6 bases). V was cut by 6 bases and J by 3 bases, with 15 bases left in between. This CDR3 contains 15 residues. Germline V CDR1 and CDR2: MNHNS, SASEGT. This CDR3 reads CASSRDNRANQPQHF. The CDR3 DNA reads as TGTGCCAGCAGCCGAGATAACAGGGCCAATCAGCCCCAGCATTTT.

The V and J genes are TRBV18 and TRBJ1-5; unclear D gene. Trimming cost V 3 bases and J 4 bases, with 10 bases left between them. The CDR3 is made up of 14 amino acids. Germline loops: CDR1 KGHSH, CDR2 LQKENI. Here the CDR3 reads CASSPDIENQPQHF. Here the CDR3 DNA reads TGTGCCAGCTCACCCGACATAGAAAATCAGCCCCAGCATTTT.

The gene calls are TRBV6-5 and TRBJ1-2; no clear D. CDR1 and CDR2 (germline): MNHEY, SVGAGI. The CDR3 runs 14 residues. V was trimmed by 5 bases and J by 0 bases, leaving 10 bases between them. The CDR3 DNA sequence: TGTGCCAGCAGTATCGGAGGGTCTAACTATGGCTACACCTTC. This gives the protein CASSIGGSNYGYTF.

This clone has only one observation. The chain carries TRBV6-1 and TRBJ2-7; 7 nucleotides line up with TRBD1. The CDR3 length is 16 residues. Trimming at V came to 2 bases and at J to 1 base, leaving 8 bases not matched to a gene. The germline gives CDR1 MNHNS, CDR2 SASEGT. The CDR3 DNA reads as TGTGCCAGCAGTGAACGGTCGACAGGGCAATCCTACGAGCAGTACTTC. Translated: CASSERSTGQSYEQYF.

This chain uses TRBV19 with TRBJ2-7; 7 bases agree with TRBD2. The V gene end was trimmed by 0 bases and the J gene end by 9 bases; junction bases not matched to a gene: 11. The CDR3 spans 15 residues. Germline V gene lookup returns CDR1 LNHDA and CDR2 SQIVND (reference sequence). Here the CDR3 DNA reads TGTGCCAGTAGTATAGAGGCGGGGGATCCTACGGTGCAGTACTTC. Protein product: CASSIEAGDPTVQYF.